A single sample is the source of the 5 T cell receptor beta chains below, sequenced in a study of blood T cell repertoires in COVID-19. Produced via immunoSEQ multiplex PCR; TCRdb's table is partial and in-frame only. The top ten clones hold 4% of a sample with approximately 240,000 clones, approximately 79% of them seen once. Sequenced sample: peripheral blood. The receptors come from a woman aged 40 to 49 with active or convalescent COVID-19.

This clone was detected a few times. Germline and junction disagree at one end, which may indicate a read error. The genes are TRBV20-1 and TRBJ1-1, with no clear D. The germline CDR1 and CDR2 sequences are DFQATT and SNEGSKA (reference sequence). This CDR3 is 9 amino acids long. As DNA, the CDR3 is TGCAGTGCTAGCCCGGCAGGATTATTT. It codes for CSASPAGLF.

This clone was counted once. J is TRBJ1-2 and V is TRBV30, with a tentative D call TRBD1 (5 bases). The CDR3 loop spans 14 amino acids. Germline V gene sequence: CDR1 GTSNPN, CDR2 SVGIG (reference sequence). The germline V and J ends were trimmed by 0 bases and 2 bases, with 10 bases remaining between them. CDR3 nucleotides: TGTGCCTGGAGTGTAGGGGTTCTCAACTATGGCTACACCTTC. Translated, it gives CAWSVGVLNYGYTF.

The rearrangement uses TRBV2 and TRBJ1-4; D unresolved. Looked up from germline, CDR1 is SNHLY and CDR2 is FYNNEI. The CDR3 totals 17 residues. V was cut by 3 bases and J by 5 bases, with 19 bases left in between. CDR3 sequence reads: CASSDLGRTLGNEKLFF. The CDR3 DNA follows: TGTGCCAGCAGTGACCTGGGGAGGACCCTTGGGAATGAAAAACTGTTTTTT.

CDR3 region: CAREGARTDTQYF. The CDR3 DNA reads TGTGCCAGAGAGGGGGCCCGCACAGATACGCAGTATTTT. The gene calls are TRBV2 and TRBJ2-3, with TRBD1 matching 7 bases. The CDR3 contains 13 residues. Per germline, CDR1 SNHLY and CDR2 FYNNEI. The junction had 4 bases not matched to a gene; V was cut back by 9 bases and J by 1 base.

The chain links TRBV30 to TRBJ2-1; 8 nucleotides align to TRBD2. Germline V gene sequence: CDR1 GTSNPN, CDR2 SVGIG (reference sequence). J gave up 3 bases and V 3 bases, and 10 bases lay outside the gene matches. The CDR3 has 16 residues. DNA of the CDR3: TGTGCCTGGAGCTTCGTCAGGGGACTAGACTACAATGAGCAGTTCTTC. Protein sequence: CAWSFVRGLDYNEQFF.